The present TCR beta chain was sequenced within a study of T cell responses to AZD1222 COVID-19 vaccine. Study outcomes and limitations: The reported proportion of spike-specific TCRs targeting unmutated variant regions was nearly half.

The repertoire was sequenced with immunoSEQ multiplex PCR; TCRdb's copy has only in-frame clones and lacks some. The sample holds around 160,000 clones, around nine tenths seen once. The CDR3 runs to 14 residues. Trimming stripped 0 bases from V and 3 bases from J, with 9 bases between. Germline V lookup: CDR1 LGHDT, CDR2 YNNKEL (reference sequence). Note on this clone: Its antigen remains unknown.

The sequence was collected from an adult in good health. The sequencing used peripheral blood, collected on day 0 of AZD1222 vaccination. V usage is TRBV3-1 (or the pseudogene TRBV3-2) and J usage is TRBJ2-7, with D hard to call. In DNA form, the CDR3 reads TGTGCCAGCAGCCAAGATGGTGGGTACTACGAGCAGTACTTC. Translating gives CASSQDGGYYEQYF.